This entry features one T cell receptor (beta chain) sequence. Its antigen is still unknown. These data come from a study of cytomegalovirus exposure and HLA in healthy donors. Study results and caveats: Reports showed the classifier diagnosing cytomegalovirus status with high specificity and sensitivity.

Vbeta (60) and Jbeta (13) primers were used in the PCR. The method was immunoSEQ multiplex PCR; TCRdb's version includes in-frame clones alone and lacks a portion of them. The sample has 30,000 to 40,000 clones; 75% to 85% are singletons. The sequenced material came from PBMCs. The TCR comes from a young woman in good health and CMV-seronegative.

CDR3 coding DNA: TGTGCCAGCTCACCACCCGGGACTAGCTCGAACACCGGGGAGCTGTTTTTT. This gives the protein CASSPPGTSSNTGELFF. This sequence joins TRBV18 and TRBJ2-2; 9 positions agree with TRBD2. V dropped 0 bases and J dropped 0; count of bases not matched to a gene: 2. The V gene's germline CDR1 is KGHSH and CDR2 LQKENI. The CDR3 has 17 residues.